Listed below are T cell receptor beta chains from one sample, sequenced in a study of regulatory T cells in long-lasting Graves disease. TCRdb itself ran the multiplex PCR reads through MiXCR, one entry per CDR3 protein. The sample has 300,000 to 400,000 distinct CDR3 sequences; over 15% are singletons. The sample was also reused in another study, on T cells in Graves' hyperthyroidism and ophthalmopathy.

Specimen: peripheral blood mononuclear cells (PBMCs), collected at new diagnosis, from a patient treated with antithyroid drugs. Source of these receptors: a man aged 35 to 55 with Graves disease. Each CDR3 is given with its conserved first and last residue. Fields, in order: J gene, D gene, clone size, V gene, CDR3 DNA, CDR3 protein. A D gene is named only where the DNA matches it firmly. The size of a clone is reported for some rows only, either as once, few or many, or as a class for expanded clones.

j_gene: TRBJ2-7; d_gene: -; abundance: many; v_gene: TRBV28; CDR3nt: TGTGCCAGCAGTGATAGTCAGGGGATTGAGCAGTACTTC; CDR3aa: CASSDSQGIEQYF
j_gene: TRBJ2-3; d_gene: -; abundance: many; v_gene: TRBV20-1; CDR3nt: TGCAGTGCTAGTTCCCTCTCGCGGGTTAGCACAGATACGCAGTATTTT; CDR3aa: CSASSLSRVSTDTQYF
j_gene: TRBJ1-1; d_gene: TRBD1; abundance: many; v_gene: TRBV6-2/TRBV6-3; CDR3nt: TGTGCCAGCAGTGACCCAGGGGGGAACACTGAAGCTTTCTTT; CDR3aa: CASSDPGGNTEAFF
j_gene: TRBJ2-1; d_gene: -; abundance: many; v_gene: TRBV7-3; CDR3nt: TGTGCCAGCAGCTTAACCTCCAATGAGCAGTTCTTC; CDR3aa: CASSLTSNEQFF
j_gene: TRBJ2-3; d_gene: TRBD2; abundance: few; v_gene: TRBV20-1; CDR3nt: TGCAGTGCGCGATCCGGGACTAGCGGGGGTCTGGATACGCAGTATTTT; CDR3aa: CSARSGTSGGLDTQYF
j_gene: TRBJ2-7; d_gene: -; abundance: few; v_gene: TRBV6-2/TRBV6-3; CDR3nt: TGTGCCAGCACGACTAATTCCCACGAGCAGTACTTC; CDR3aa: CASTTNSHEQYF
j_gene: TRBJ2-5; d_gene: -; abundance: many; v_gene: TRBV6-2/TRBV6-3; CDR3nt: TGTGCCAGCAGTTACTCGAACACTAGCCCAGAAGAGACCCAGTACTTC; CDR3aa: CASSYSNTSPEETQYF
j_gene: TRBJ1-5; d_gene: -; abundance: -; v_gene: TRBV7-3; CDR3nt: TGTGCCAGCAGCTTAAACAAAGGACTGCCCCAGCATTTT; CDR3aa: CASSLNKGLPQHF
j_gene: TRBJ2-5; d_gene: TRBD1; abundance: few; v_gene: TRBV12-5; CDR3nt: TGTGCTAGTGGTACCCGGGACAGGCCCCTAAGAGAGACCCAGTACTTC; CDR3aa: CASGTRDRPLRETQYF
j_gene: TRBJ2-5; d_gene: -; abundance: many; v_gene: TRBV24-1; CDR3nt: TGTGCCACCAGTGACTCCAGGGTTGGAGGGGAGACCCAGTACTTC; CDR3aa: CATSDSRVGGETQYF
j_gene: TRBJ2-2; d_gene: TRBD1; abundance: few; v_gene: TRBV7-2; CDR3nt: TGTGCCAGCAGCTCTAGACAGGGCACTACCGGGGAGCTGTTTTTT; CDR3aa: CASSSRQGTTGELFF
j_gene: TRBJ2-7; d_gene: -; abundance: -; v_gene: TRBV12-3/TRBV12-4; CDR3nt: TGTGCCAGCAGTTTAGCGCGCCAGGTACTCTACGAGCAGTACTTC; CDR3aa: CASSLARQVLYEQYF
j_gene: TRBJ2-7; d_gene: -; abundance: many; v_gene: TRBV28; CDR3nt: TGTGCCAGCAGTTTATGGGAGCAGGTACCCTACGAGCAGTACTTC; CDR3aa: CASSLWEQVPYEQYF
j_gene: TRBJ1-2; d_gene: -; abundance: -; v_gene: TRBV28; CDR3nt: TGTGCCAGCAGCGGTCACACCTATGGCTACACCTTC; CDR3aa: CASSGHTYGYTF
j_gene: TRBJ1-5; d_gene: TRBD1; abundance: many; v_gene: TRBV2; CDR3nt: TGTGCCAGCAGTGATACAGGGGTTAGGCGGCCCCAGCATTTT; CDR3aa: CASSDTGVRRPQHF
j_gene: TRBJ2-7; d_gene: -; abundance: many; v_gene: TRBV20-1; CDR3nt: TGCAGTGCTCCGGACGGAGGCTACGAGCAGTACTTC; CDR3aa: CSAPDGGYEQYF
j_gene: TRBJ2-5; d_gene: TRBD1; abundance: many; v_gene: TRBV30; CDR3nt: TGTGCCTGGAGGCCCCGGGGGACAGGGGTGTGGGAGACCCAGTACTTC; CDR3aa: CAWRPRGTGVWETQYF
j_gene: TRBJ1-1; d_gene: -; abundance: many; v_gene: TRBV7-2; CDR3nt: TGTGCCAGCAGCTTAGCGCAGGGTCTGAACACTGAAGCTTTCTTT; CDR3aa: CASSLAQGLNTEAFF
j_gene: TRBJ2-1; d_gene: -; abundance: many; v_gene: TRBV5-1; CDR3nt: TGCGCCAGCAGCTTGGATACGGGTGGCGAGCAGTTCTTC; CDR3aa: CASSLDTGGEQFF
j_gene: TRBJ1-1; d_gene: TRBD1; abundance: -; v_gene: TRBV28; CDR3nt: TGTGCCAGCAGCCCCGGGACAGGGCGTATGAACACTGAAGCTTTCTTT; CDR3aa: CASSPGTGRMNTEAFF
j_gene: TRBJ2-7; d_gene: -; abundance: many; v_gene: TRBV11-3; CDR3nt: TGTGCCAGCAGCTTAGAGGGCTTACAGGGAAGCTCCTACGAGCAGTACTTC; CDR3aa: CASSLEGLQGSSYEQYF
j_gene: TRBJ2-1; d_gene: -; abundance: -; v_gene: TRBV5-6; CDR3nt: TGTGCCAGCGGCTTGCGGAGCTCCTACAATGAGCAGTTCTTC; CDR3aa: CASGLRSSYNEQFF
j_gene: TRBJ2-1; d_gene: -; abundance: many; v_gene: TRBV6-1; CDR3nt: TGTGCCACCCAGCAGGATTCCTACAATGAGCAGTTCTTC; CDR3aa: CATQQDSYNEQFF
j_gene: TRBJ2-2; d_gene: -; abundance: many; v_gene: TRBV12-3/TRBV12-4; CDR3nt: TGTGCCAGCAGCTTCAGAGAAAGCGGGGAGCTGTTTTTT; CDR3aa: CASSFRESGELFF
j_gene: TRBJ2-5; d_gene: TRBD1; abundance: many; v_gene: TRBV11-2; CDR3nt: TGTGCCAGCAGCTTGGTACAGGGGCAAGAGACCCAGTACTTC; CDR3aa: CASSLVQGQETQYF
j_gene: TRBJ2-7; d_gene: -; abundance: many; v_gene: TRBV12-3/TRBV12-4; CDR3nt: TGTGCCAGCAGCTGGGGCTCCTACGAGCAGTACTTC; CDR3aa: CASSWGSYEQYF
j_gene: TRBJ1-2; d_gene: TRBD1; abundance: -; v_gene: TRBV9; CDR3nt: TGTGCCAGCAGCGTAGGCGGGGGACAGGGTCTAAGTCTCGAAGGCTACACCTTC; CDR3aa: CASSVGGGQGLSLEGYTF
j_gene: TRBJ1-2; d_gene: TRBD1; abundance: -; v_gene: TRBV30; CDR3nt: TGTGCCCGGAGTACAGGGGATAGAGGCTACACCTTC; CDR3aa: CARSTGDRGYTF
j_gene: TRBJ1-6; d_gene: -; abundance: -; v_gene: TRBV12-3/TRBV12-4; CDR3nt: TGTGCCAGCAGTTCGAATTCAGCCCCCACGAATTCACCCCTCCACTTT; CDR3aa: CASSSNSAPTNSPLHF
j_gene: TRBJ2-1; d_gene: -; abundance: many; v_gene: TRBV7-2; CDR3nt: TGTGCCAGCAGCATAGGAGCCTCGATGGGGAGAGATGAGCAGTTCTTC; CDR3aa: CASSIGASMGRDEQFF
j_gene: TRBJ1-1; d_gene: TRBD1; abundance: -; v_gene: TRBV12-3/TRBV12-4; CDR3nt: TGTGCCAGCAACCCGACAGGGGTGGACACTGAAGCTTTCTTT; CDR3aa: CASNPTGVDTEAFF
j_gene: TRBJ2-5; d_gene: -; abundance: many; v_gene: TRBV15; CDR3nt: TGTGCCACCAGCATTGGGATCGTCCAGGAGACCCAGTACTTC; CDR3aa: CATSIGIVQETQYF
j_gene: TRBJ2-4; d_gene: -; abundance: -; v_gene: TRBV5-1; CDR3nt: TGCGCCAGCAGCCCAAGTGGCGAAAACATTCAGTACTTC; CDR3aa: CASSPSGENIQYF
j_gene: TRBJ1-2; d_gene: TRBD1; abundance: -; v_gene: TRBV2; CDR3nt: TGTGCCAGCAGTGAAGGGACAGGGCCCTATGGCTACACCTTC; CDR3aa: CASSEGTGPYGYTF
j_gene: TRBJ1-1; d_gene: -; abundance: many; v_gene: TRBV3-1; CDR3nt: TGTGCCAGCAGCCAGGTTGTGACAGCCTTAAGTACAACTGAAGCTTTCTTT; CDR3aa: CASSQVVTALSTTEAFF
j_gene: TRBJ2-1; d_gene: -; abundance: many; v_gene: TRBV6-2/TRBV6-3; CDR3nt: TGTGCCAGCAGACGAGGGGCGACGGGTTACGAGCAGTTCTTC; CDR3aa: CASRRGATGYEQFF
j_gene: TRBJ1-5; d_gene: -; abundance: many; v_gene: TRBV5-7; CDR3nt: TGTGCCAGCAGTTGGGGACCAAGGGGAGGCAATCAGCCCCAGCATTTT; CDR3aa: CASSWGPRGGNQPQHF
j_gene: TRBJ1-2; d_gene: -; abundance: -; v_gene: TRBV29-1; CDR3nt: TGCAGCGCCCAAAAGGTACAGGGTTCGGGCTATGGCTACACCTTC; CDR3aa: CSAQKVQGSGYGYTF
j_gene: TRBJ2-7; d_gene: -; abundance: many; v_gene: TRBV5-5; CDR3nt: TGTGCCAGCAGCGTACAGAGCTCCTACGAGCAGTACTTC; CDR3aa: CASSVQSSYEQYF
j_gene: TRBJ1-1; d_gene: -; abundance: -; v_gene: TRBV7-9; CDR3nt: TGTGCCAGCAGCCCCGGACAGCAACTGAACACTGAAGCTTTCTTT; CDR3aa: CASSPGQQLNTEAFF
j_gene: TRBJ2-5; d_gene: -; abundance: -; v_gene: TRBV10-1; CDR3nt: TGCGCCAGCAGTGGGACTGTCGGAGAGACCCAGTACTTC; CDR3aa: CASSGTVGETQYF
j_gene: TRBJ2-1; d_gene: TRBD2; abundance: few; v_gene: TRBV9; CDR3nt: TGTGCCAGCAGCGGGAGCGGGGGGCGCTACAATGAGCAGTTCTTC; CDR3aa: CASSGSGGRYNEQFF
j_gene: TRBJ2-6; d_gene: TRBD1; abundance: many; v_gene: TRBV29-1; CDR3nt: TGCAGCGTTCTTCAGGGGGCGGATGGGGCCAACGTCCTGACTTTC; CDR3aa: CSVLQGADGANVLTF
j_gene: TRBJ1-5; d_gene: -; abundance: many; v_gene: TRBV18; CDR3nt: TGTGCCAGCTCACTTATAAATGATCAGCCCCAGCATTTT; CDR3aa: CASSLINDQPQHF
j_gene: TRBJ2-4; d_gene: -; abundance: many; v_gene: TRBV6-2/TRBV6-3; CDR3nt: TGTGCCAGGGAGCCGGGACAAGGGCCAAACATTCAGTACTTC; CDR3aa: CAREPGQGPNIQYF
j_gene: TRBJ1-1; d_gene: -; abundance: -; v_gene: TRBV9; CDR3nt: TGTGCCAGCAGCGTAGTATGGGGTGGGGAGGTGAACACTGAAGCTTTCTTT; CDR3aa: CASSVVWGGEVNTEAFF
j_gene: TRBJ1-5; d_gene: -; abundance: few; v_gene: TRBV29-1; CDR3nt: TGCAGCGTTACGGCCTCCACCGATCAGCCCCAGCATTTT; CDR3aa: CSVTASTDQPQHF
j_gene: TRBJ1-3; d_gene: -; abundance: many; v_gene: TRBV28; CDR3nt: TGTGCCAGCAGTTTTTGGGGCCCCGGGGGAGGAAACACCATATATTTT; CDR3aa: CASSFWGPGGGNTIYF
j_gene: TRBJ1-6; d_gene: -; abundance: many; v_gene: TRBV6-2/TRBV6-3; CDR3nt: TGTGCCAGCAGTTACCAGGGGTGGGAGAATAGGTCACCCCTCCACTTT; CDR3aa: CASSYQGWENRSPLHF
j_gene: TRBJ1-5; d_gene: TRBD1; abundance: many; v_gene: TRBV12-3/TRBV12-4; CDR3nt: TGTGCCAGCAGTTTAAGGACAGGGTACGGTGCCGGTCCCCAGCCCCAGCATTTT; CDR3aa: CASSLRTGYGAGPQPQHF
j_gene: TRBJ2-2; d_gene: -; abundance: few; v_gene: TRBV19; CDR3nt: TGTGCCAGTAGTACGAGAGTCCAGGGGCGGATTAGTTCCGGGGAGCTGTTTTTT; CDR3aa: CASSTRVQGRISSGELFF
j_gene: TRBJ2-7; d_gene: -; abundance: many; v_gene: TRBV4-1; CDR3nt: TGCGCCAGCAGCCAAGCCCTGGGTATGGGGCTGGGCGAGGAGCAGTACTTC; CDR3aa: CASSQALGMGLGEEQYF
j_gene: TRBJ2-4; d_gene: -; abundance: many; v_gene: TRBV28; CDR3nt: TGTGCCAGCAGTTTATCTCCCGTCATTCAGTACTTC; CDR3aa: CASSLSPVIQYF
j_gene: TRBJ1-1; d_gene: TRBD1; abundance: -; v_gene: TRBV5-4; CDR3nt: TGTGCCAGCAGCCGAGAAAGACAGGGTGTGAACACTGAAGCTTTCTTT; CDR3aa: CASSRERQGVNTEAFF
j_gene: TRBJ1-1; d_gene: TRBD1; abundance: few; v_gene: TRBV10-2; CDR3nt: TGCGCCAGCAGCGATCCTAGGGGGCTGAACACTGAAGCTTTCTTT; CDR3aa: CASSDPRGLNTEAFF
j_gene: TRBJ2-1; d_gene: TRBD1; abundance: many; v_gene: TRBV6-1; CDR3nt: TGTGCCAGCAGCCCAATAGGGACAGGGGGCGGTGAGCAGTTCTTC; CDR3aa: CASSPIGTGGGEQFF
j_gene: TRBJ2-2; d_gene: -; abundance: -; v_gene: TRBV19; CDR3nt: TGTGCCTCAGGGACGCACACCGGGGAGCTGTTTTTT; CDR3aa: CASGTHTGELFF
j_gene: TRBJ1-1; d_gene: -; abundance: many; v_gene: TRBV18; CDR3nt: TGTGCCAGCTCGTTTAACCAGGGAGGGAACACTGAAGCTTTCTTT; CDR3aa: CASSFNQGGNTEAFF
j_gene: TRBJ1-1; d_gene: -; abundance: many; v_gene: TRBV2; CDR3nt: TGTGCCAGCAGGAAACAGAGAATCATGAACACTGAAGCTTTCTTT; CDR3aa: CASRKQRIMNTEAFF
j_gene: TRBJ2-1; d_gene: -; abundance: many; v_gene: TRBV9; CDR3nt: TGTGCCAGCAGCCCCCGTGAGAAAAGCTACAATGAGCAGTTCTTC; CDR3aa: CASSPREKSYNEQFF